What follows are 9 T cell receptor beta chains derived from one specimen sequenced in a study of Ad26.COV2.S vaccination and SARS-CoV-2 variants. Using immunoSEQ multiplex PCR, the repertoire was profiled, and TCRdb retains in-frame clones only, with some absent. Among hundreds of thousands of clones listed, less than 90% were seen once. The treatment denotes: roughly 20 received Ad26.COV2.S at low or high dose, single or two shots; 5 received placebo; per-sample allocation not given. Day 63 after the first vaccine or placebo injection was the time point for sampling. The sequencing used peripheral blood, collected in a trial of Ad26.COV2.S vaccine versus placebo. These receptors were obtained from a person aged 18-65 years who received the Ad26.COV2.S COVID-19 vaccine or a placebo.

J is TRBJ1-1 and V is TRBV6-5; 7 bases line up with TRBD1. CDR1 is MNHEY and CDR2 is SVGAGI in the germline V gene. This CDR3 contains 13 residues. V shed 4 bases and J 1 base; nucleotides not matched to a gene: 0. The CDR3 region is CASSWTGNTEAFF. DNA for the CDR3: TGTGCCAGCAGTTGGACAGGGAACACTGAAGCTTTCTTT.

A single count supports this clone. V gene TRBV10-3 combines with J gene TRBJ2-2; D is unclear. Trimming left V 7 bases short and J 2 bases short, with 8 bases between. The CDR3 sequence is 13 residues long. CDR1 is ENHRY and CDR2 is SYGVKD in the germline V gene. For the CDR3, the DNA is TGTGCCATCATATTCGAAAACACCGGGGAGCTGTTTTTT. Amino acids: CAIIFENTGELFF.

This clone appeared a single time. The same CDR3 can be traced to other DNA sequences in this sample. The CDR3 region is CASSQDRAGTYEQYF. CDR3 sequence (DNA): TGCGCCAGCAGCCAAGATCGGGCGGGAACCTACGAGCAGTACTTC. This sequence joins TRBV4-3 and TRBJ2-7; D is possibly TRBD2 (6 bases). The length of the CDR3 is 15 residues. Trimming removed 0 bases at V and 2 bases at J, with 11 bases between. Per the germline V gene, CDR1 is LGHNA and CDR2 is YSLEER.

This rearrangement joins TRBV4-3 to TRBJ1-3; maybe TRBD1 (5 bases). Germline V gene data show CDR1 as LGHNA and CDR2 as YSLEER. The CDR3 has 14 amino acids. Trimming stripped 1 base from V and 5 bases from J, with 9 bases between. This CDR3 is CASSQVGTRNTIYF. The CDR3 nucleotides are TGCGCCAGCAGCCAAGTAGGGACCAGAAACACCATATATTTT.

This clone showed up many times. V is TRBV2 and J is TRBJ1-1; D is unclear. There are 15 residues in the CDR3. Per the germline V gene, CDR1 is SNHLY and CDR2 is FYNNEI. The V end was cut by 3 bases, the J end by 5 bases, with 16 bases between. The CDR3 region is CASSDGSSMGTEAFF. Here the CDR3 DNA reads TGTGCCAGCAGTGACGGGTCCTCCATGGGAACTGAAGCTTTCTTT. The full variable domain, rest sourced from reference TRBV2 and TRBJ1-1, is EPEVTQTPSHQVTQMGQEVILRCVPISNHLYFYWYRQILGQKVEFLVSFYNNEISEKSEIFDDQFSVERPDGSNFTLKIRSTKLEDSAMYFCASSDGSSMGTEAFFGQGTRLTVV.

CDR3 residues: CASRRWGRGDNTEAFF. CDR3 nucleotide sequence: TGTGCCAGCAGACGGTGGGGTAGAGGGGACAACACTGAAGCTTTCTTT. The chain couples TRBV7-9 to TRBJ1-1, with D maybe TRBD1 (5 bases). V lost 6 bases to trimming and J lost 2 bases, with 19 bases between them. The CDR3 is 16 amino acids. Germline CDR1 SEHNR, CDR2 FQNEAQ (reference sequence).

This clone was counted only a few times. CDR3 nucleotides: TGTGCCAGTAGCCGGGACACCGATCTTTTTAATTCACCCCTCCACTTT. As protein: CASSRDTDLFNSPLHF. The V call is TRBV19, the J call TRBJ1-6, with D perhaps matching TRBD1 (6 bases). This CDR3 is built from 16 residues. The V and J ends lost 6 bases and 6 bases respectively, with 18 bases between them. Looked up from germline, CDR1 is LNHDA and CDR2 is SQIVND (reference sequence).

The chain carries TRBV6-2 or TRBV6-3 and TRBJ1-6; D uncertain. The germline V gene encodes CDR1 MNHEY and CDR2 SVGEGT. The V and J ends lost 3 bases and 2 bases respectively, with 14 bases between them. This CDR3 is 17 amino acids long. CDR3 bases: TGTGCCAGCAGTTATTTCCCAGCCACCGCCTATAATTCACCCCTCCACTTT. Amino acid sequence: CASSYFPATAYNSPLHF.

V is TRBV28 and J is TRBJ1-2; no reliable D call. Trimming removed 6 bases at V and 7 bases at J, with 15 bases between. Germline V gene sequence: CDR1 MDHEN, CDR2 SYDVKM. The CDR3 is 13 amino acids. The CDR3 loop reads CASRLRAASGYTF. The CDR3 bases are TGTGCCAGCAGATTGCGGGCCGCCAGTGGCTACACCTTC.